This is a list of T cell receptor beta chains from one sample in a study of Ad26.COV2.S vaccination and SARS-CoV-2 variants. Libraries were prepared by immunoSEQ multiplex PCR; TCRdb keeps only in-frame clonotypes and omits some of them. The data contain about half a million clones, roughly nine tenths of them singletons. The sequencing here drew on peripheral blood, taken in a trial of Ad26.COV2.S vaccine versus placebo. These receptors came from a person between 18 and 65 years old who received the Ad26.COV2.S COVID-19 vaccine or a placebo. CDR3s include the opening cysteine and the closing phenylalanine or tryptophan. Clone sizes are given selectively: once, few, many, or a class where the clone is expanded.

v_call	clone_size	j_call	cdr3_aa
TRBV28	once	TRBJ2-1	CASSAVGLGSNEQFF
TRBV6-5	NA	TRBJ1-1	CASSYWSEGDTEAFF
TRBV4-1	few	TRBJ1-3	CASSQVARGRGNTIYF
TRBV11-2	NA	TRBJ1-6	CASSRMGSSYNSPLHF
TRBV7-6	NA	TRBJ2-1	CASSPDRGGNEQFF
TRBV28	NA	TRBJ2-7	CASTLPPAGVSEQYF
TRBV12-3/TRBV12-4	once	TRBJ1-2	CASSPQINYGYTF
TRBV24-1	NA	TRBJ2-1	CATSGKETSGRDNEQFF
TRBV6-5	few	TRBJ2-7	CASTPARGVYEQYF
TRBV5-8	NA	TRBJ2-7	CASSPWGGPYEQYF
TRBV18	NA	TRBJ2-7	CASSLRRTYEQYF
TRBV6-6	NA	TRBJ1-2	CASSRRDRGKNYGYTF
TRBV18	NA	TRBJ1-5	CASSPTNQPQHF
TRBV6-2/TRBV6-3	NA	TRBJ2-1	CASSYSGLLNEQFF
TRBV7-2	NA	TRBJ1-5	CASSYYRNSNQPQHF
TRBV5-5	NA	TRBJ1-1	CASSSQPNTGKNTEAFF
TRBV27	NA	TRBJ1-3	CAQHLRQGPGTTIYF
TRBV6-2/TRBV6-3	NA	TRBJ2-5	CASSYSLGGRETQYF
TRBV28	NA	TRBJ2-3	CASSFISGPTDTQYF
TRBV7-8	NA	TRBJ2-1	CASSLELAGAYNEQFF
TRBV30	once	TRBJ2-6	CASITGSGANVLTF
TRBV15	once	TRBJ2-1	CATSRESGWDNEQFF
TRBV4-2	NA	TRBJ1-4	CASSQAFATNEKLFF
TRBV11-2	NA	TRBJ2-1	CASSLRDWISYNEQFF
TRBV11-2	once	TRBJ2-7	CASSLDQVDSYEQYF
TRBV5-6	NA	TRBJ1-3	CASSWGWAPGNTIYF
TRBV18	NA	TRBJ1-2	CASSNTDPLYGYTF
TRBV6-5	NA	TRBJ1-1	CATRGDTEAFF
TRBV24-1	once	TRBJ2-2	CATSDFGTSGKRELFF
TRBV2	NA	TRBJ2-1	CASPAGPNNEQFF
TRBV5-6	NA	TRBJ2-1	CASSEPGSNEQFF
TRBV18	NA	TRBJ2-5	CASSPYQGRETQYF
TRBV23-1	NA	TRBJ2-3	CASSRLDRGLGTDTQYF
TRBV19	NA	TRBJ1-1	CASIGGNTEAFF
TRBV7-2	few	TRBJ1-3	CASSPPLGRGSGNTIYF
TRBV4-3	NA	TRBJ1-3	CASSQEVGNTIYF
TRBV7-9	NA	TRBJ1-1	CASSKQDNTEAFF
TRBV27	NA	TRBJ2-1	CASSSGRAGNEQFF
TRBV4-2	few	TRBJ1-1	CASSQGFEAFF
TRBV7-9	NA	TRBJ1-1	CASSLAASGNTEAFF
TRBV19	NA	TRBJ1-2	CASSIAANYGYTF
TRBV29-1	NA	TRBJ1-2	CSVLGDRDGYTF
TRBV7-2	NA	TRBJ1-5	CASTQGSRAQHF
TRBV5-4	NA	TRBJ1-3	CASSLEGSGNTIYF
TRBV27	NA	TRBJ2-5	CASSFGAVQETQYF
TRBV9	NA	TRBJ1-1	CASSVEPGTREAFF
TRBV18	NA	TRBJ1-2	CASSPSGDSNYGYTF
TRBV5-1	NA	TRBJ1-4	CASTGNANEKLFF